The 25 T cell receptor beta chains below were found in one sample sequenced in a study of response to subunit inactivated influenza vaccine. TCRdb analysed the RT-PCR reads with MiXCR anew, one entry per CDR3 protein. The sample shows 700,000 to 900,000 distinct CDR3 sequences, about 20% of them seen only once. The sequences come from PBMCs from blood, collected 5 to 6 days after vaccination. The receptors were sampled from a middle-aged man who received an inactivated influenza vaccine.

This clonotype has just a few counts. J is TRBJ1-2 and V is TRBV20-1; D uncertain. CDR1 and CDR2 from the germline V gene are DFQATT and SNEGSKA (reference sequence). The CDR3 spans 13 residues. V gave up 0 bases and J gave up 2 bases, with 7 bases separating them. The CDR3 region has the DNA TGCAGTGCTAGAGATACCTTCAACTATGGCTACACCTTC. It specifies CSARDTFNYGYTF.

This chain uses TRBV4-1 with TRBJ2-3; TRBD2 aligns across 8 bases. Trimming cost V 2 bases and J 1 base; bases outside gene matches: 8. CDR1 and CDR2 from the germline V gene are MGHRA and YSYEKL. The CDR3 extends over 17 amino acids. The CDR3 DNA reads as TGCGCCAGCAGCCAAAGAAGGGGAGCGGGGGGCACAGATACGCAGTATTTT. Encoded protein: CASSQRRGAGGTDTQYF.

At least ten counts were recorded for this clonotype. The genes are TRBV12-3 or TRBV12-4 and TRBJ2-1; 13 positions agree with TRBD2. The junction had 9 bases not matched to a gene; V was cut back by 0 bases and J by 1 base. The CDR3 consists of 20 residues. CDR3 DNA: TGTGCCAGCAGTTTAGCGAGGCCGGGACTAGCGGGGCGTTCCTACAATGAGCAGTTCTTC. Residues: CASSLARPGLAGRSYNEQFF.

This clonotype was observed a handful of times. The CDR3 is CASSVTGTPSRELFF. The CDR3, as DNA: TGTGCCAGCAGTGTTACCGGGACCCCGAGTCGGGAGCTGTTTTTT. The genes are TRBV12-3 or TRBV12-4 and TRBJ2-2, with D perhaps TRBD1 or TRBD2 (5 bases each). Trimming removed 5 bases from V and 9 bases from J, with 19 bases in between. The CDR3 sequence is 15 residues long.

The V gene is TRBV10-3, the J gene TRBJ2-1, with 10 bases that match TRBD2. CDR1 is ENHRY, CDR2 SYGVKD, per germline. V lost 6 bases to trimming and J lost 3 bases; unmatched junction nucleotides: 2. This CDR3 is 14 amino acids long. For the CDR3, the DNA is TGTGCCATCAGAGGACTAGCGGTCTACAATGAGCAGTTCTTC. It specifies CAIRGLAVYNEQFF.

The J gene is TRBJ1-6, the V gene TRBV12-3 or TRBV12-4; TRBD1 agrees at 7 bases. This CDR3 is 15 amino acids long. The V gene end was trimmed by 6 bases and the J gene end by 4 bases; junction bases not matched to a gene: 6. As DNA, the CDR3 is TGTGCCAGCAGAGATGGGACAGCATATAATTCACCCCTCCACTTT. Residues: CASRDGTAYNSPLHF.

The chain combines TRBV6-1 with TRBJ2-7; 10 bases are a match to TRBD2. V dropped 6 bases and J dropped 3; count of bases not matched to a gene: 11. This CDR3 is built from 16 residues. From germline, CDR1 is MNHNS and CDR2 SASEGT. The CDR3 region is CASSQTASGRNYEQYF. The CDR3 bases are TGTGCCAGCAGCCAAACAGCTAGCGGGAGAAACTACGAGCAGTACTTC.

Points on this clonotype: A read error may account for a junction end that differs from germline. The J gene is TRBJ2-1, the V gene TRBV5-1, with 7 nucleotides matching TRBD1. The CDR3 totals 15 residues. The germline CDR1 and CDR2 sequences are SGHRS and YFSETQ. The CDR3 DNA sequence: TGCGCCAGCAGCTTGGCGGCAGGGGGTATACATCGGAGGATCTTC. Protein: CASSLAAGGIHRRIF.

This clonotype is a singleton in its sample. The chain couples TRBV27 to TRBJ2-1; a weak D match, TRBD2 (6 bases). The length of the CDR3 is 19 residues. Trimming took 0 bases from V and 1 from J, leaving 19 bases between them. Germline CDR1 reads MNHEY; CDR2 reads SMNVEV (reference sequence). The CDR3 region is CASSLSQGVLALSYNEQFF. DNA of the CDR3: TGTGCCAGCAGTTTATCTCAGGGTGTGCTAGCGTTATCCTACAATGAGCAGTTCTTC.

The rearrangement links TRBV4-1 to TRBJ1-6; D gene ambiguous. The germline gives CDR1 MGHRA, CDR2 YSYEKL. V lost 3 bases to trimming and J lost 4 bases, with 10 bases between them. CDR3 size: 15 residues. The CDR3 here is CASSQGIGYNSPLHF. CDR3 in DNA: TGCGCCAGCAGCCAGGGGATCGGGTATAATTCACCCCTCCACTTT.

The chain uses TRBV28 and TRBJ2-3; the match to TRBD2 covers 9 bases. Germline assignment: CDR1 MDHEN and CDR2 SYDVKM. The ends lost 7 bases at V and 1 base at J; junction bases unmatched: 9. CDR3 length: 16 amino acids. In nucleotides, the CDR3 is TGTGCCAGCAATCCCCTTAGCGGGAGTGGCACAGATACGCAGTATTTT. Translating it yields CASNPLSGSGTDTQYF.

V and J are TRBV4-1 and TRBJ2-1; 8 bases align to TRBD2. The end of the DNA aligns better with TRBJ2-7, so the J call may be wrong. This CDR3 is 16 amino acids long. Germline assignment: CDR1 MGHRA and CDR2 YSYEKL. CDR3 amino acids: CASSLTSASSYNEQYF. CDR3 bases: TGCGCCAGCAGCCTGACTAGCGCCTCGTCCTACAATGAGCAGTACTTC.

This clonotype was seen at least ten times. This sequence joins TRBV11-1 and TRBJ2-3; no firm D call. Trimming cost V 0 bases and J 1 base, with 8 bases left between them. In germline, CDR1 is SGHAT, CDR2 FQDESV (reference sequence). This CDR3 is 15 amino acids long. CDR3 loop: CASSLAQLRTDTQYF. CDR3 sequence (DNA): TGTGCCAGCAGCTTAGCACAGCTTCGCACAGATACGCAGTATTTT.

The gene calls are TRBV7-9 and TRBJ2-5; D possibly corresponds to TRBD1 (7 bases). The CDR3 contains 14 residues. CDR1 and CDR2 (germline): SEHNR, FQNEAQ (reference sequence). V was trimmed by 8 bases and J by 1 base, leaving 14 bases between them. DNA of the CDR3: TGTGCCAGCGCTCTCAGGGGGGCCCAAGAGACCCAGTACTTC. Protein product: CASALRGAQETQYF.

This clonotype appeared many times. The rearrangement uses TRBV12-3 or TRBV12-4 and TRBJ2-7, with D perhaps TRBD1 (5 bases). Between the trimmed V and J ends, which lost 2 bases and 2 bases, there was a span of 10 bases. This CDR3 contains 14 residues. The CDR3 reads CASSLRQGTYEQYF. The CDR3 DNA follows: TGTGCCAGCAGTTTACGGCAGGGCACCTACGAGCAGTACTTC.

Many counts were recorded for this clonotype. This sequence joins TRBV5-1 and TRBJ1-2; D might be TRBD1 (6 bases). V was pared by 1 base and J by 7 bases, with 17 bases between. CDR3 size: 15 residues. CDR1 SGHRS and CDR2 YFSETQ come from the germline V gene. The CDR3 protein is CASSLMTGVGGGYTF. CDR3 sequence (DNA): TGCGCCAGCAGCTTGATGACAGGAGTTGGTGGTGGCTACACCTTC.

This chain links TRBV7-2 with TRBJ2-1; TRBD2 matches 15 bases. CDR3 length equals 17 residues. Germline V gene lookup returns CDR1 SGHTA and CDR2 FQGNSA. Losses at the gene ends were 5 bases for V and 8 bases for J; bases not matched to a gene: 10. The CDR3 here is CASSLGLAGGFIHEQFF. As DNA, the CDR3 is TGTGCCAGCAGCCTTGGACTAGCGGGAGGGTTTATCCATGAGCAGTTCTTC.

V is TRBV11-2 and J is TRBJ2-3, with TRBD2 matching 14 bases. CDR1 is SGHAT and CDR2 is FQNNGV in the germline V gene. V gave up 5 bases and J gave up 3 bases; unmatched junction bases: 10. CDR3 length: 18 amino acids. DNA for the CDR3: TGTGCCAGCAGCAAAGCCGGGACTAGCGGGAGATATACAGATACGCAGTATTTT. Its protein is CASSKAGTSGRYTDTQYF.

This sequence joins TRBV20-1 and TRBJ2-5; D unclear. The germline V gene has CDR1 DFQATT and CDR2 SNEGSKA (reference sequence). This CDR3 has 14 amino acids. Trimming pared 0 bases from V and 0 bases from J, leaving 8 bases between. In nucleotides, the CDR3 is TGCAGTGCTAGAGATGTGGGTAACCAAGAGACCCAGTACTTC. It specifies CSARDVGNQETQYF.

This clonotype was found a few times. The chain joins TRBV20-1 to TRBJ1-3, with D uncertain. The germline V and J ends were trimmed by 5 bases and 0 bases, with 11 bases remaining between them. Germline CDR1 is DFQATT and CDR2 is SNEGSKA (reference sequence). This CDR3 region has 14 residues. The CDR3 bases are TGCAGTGCTCAAGCAAGGAACTCTGGAAACACCATATATTTT. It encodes CSAQARNSGNTIYF.

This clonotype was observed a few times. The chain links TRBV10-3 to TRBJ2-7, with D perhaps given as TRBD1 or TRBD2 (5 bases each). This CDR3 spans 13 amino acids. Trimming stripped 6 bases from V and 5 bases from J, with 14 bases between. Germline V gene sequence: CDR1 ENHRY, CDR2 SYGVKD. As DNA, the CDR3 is TGTGCCATCAGCCGGGGTGGGGGTGACGAGCAGTACTTC. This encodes CAISRGGGDEQYF.

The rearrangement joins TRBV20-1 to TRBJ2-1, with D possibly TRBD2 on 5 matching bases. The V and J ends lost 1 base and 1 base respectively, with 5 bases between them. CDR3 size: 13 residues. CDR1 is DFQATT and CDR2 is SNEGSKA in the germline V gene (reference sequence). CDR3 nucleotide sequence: TGCAGTGCTAGAGCGGGGTCCTACAATGAGCAGTTCTTC. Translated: CSARAGSYNEQFF.

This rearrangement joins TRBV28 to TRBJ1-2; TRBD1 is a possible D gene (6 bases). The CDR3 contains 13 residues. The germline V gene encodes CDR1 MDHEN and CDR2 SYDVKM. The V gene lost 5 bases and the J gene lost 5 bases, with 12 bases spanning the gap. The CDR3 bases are TGTGCCAGCAGTAGGGACACCGGTTATGGCTACACCTTC. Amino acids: CASSRDTGYGYTF.

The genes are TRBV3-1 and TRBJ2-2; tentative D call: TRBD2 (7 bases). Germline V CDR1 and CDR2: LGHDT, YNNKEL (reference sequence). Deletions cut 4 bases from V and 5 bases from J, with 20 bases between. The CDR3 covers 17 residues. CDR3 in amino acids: CASSLPFGGGRTGELFF. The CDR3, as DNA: TGTGCCAGCAGCCTACCCTTTGGGGGGGGCCGTACCGGGGAGCTGTTTTTT.

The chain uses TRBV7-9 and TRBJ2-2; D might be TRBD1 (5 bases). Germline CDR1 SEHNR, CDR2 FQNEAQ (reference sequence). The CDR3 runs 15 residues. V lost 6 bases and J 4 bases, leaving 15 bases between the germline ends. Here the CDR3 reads CASRPQAWFTGELFF. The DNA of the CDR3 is TGTGCCAGCAGGCCACAGGCTTGGTTCACCGGGGAGCTGTTTTTT.